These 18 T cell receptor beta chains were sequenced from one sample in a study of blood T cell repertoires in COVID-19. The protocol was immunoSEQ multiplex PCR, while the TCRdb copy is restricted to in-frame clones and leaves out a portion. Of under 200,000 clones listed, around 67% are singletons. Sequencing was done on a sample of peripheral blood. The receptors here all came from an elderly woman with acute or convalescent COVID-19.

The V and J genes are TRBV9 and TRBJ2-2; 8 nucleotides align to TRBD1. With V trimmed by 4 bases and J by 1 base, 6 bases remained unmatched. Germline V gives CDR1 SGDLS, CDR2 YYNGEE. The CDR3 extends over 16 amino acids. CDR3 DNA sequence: TGTGCCAGCAGCCCAAGGACAGGGTTGAACACCGGGGAGCTGTTTTTT. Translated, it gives CASSPRTGLNTGELFF.

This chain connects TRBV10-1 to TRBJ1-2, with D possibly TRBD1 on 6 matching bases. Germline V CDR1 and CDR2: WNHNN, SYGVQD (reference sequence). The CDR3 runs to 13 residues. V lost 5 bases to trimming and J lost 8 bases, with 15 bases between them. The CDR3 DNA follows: TGCGCCAGCAGTCCGAACAGGGACGGCGGCTACACCTTC. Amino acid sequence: CASSPNRDGGYTF.

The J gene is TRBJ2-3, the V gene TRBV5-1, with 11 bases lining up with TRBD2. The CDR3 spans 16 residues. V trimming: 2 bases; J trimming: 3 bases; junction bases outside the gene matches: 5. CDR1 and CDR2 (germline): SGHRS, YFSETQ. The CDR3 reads CASSLIAGGRTDTQYF. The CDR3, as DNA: TGCGCCAGCAGCTTAATAGCGGGAGGGCGGACAGATACGCAGTATTTT.

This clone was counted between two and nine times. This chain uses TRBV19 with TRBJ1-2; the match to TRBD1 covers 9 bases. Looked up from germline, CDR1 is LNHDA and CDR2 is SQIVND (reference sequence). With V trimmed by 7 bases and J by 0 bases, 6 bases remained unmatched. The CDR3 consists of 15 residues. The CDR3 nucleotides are TGTGCCAGTACCGTACAGGGGGCTTCTAACTATGGCTACACCTTC. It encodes CASTVQGASNYGYTF.

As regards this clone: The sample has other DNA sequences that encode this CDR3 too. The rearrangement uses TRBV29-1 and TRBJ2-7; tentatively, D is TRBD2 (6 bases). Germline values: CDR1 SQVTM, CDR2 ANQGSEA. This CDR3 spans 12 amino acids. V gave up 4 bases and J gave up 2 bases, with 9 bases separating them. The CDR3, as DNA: TGCAGCGTTGGTGGAGGGGCCTACGAGCAGTACTTC. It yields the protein CSVGGGAYEQYF.

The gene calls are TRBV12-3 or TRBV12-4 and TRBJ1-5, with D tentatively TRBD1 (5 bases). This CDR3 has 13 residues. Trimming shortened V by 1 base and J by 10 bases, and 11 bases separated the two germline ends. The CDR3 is CASSLDQGHPQHF. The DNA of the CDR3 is TGTGCCAGCAGTTTAGACCAGGGTCACCCCCAGCATTTT.

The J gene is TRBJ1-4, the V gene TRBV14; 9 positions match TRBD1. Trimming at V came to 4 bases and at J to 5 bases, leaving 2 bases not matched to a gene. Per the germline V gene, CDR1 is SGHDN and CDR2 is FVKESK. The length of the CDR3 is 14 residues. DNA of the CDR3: TGTGCCAGCAGCCCCGGGACAGGGAATGAAAAACTGTTTTTT. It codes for CASSPGTGNEKLFF. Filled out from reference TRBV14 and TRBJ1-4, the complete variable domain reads EAGVTQFPSHSVIEKGQTVTLRCDPISGHDNLYWYRRVMGKEIKFLLHFVKESKQDESGMPNNRFLAERTGGTYSTLKVQPAELEDSGVYFCASSPGTGNEKLFFGSGTQLSVL.

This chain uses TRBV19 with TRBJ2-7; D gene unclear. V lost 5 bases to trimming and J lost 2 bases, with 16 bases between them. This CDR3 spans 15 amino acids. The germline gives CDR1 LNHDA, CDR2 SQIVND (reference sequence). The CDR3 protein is CASSADTDRTYEQYF. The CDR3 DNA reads TGTGCCAGTAGTGCCGACACGGATCGAACCTACGAGCAGTACTTC.

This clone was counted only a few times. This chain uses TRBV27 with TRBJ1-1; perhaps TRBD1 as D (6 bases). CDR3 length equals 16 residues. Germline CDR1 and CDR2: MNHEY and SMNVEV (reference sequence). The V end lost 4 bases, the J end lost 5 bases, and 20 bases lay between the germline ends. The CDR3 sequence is CASSSPAQGRSTEAFF. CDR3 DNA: TGTGCCAGCAGTTCCCCCGCACAGGGAAGAAGTACTGAAGCTTTCTTT.

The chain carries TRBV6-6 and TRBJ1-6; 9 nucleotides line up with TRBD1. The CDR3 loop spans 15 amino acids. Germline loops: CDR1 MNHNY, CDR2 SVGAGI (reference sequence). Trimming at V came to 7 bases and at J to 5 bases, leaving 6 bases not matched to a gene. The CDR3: CASTPTGGDNSPLHF. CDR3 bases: TGTGCCAGCACCCCGACAGGGGGGGATAATTCACCCCTCCACTTT.

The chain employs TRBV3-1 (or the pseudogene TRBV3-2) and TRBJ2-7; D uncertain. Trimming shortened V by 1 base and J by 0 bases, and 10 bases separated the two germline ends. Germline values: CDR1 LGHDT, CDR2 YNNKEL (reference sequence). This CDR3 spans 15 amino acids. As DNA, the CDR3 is TGTGCCAGCAGCCAAGGTCCGGTTAGCTCCTACGAGCAGTACTTC. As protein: CASSQGPVSSYEQYF.

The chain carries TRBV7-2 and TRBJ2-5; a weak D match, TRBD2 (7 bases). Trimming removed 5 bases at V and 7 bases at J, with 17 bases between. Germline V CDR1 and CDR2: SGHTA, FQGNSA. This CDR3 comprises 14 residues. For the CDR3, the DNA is TGTGCCAGCAGCCCAGAGGGGGGGTGGGGGACCCAGTACTTC. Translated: CASSPEGGWGTQYF.

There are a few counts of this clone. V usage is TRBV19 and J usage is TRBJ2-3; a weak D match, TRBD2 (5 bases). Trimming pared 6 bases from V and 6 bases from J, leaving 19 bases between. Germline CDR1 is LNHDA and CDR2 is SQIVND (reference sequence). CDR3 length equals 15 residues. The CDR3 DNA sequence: TGTGCCAGTAGCAACTCTTTGGCGGGCCGCGATACGCAGTATTTT. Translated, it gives CASSNSLAGRDTQYF.

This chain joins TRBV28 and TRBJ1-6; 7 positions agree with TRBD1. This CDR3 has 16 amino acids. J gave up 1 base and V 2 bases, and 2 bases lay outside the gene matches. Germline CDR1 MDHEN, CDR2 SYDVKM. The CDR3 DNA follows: TGTGCCAGCAGTTTACGACAGGGATCCTATAATTCACCCCTCCACTTT. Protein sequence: CASSLRQGSYNSPLHF.

Written as DNA, the CDR3 is TGTGCCAGTACTTCCGATGGGACTAGCGTTTTCTTC. This encodes CASTSDGTSVFF. The chain couples TRBV19 to TRBJ2-1; 10 nucleotides agree with TRBD2. In germline, CDR1 is LNHDA, CDR2 SQIVND (reference sequence). The V and J ends lost 7 bases and 16 bases, in that order; junction bases with no gene match: 10. The CDR3 loop spans 12 amino acids. The variable domain in full, completed from reference TRBV19 and TRBJ2-1, reads DGGITQSPKYLFRKEGQNVTLSCEQNLNHDAMYWYRQDPGQGLRLIYYSQIVNDFQKGDIAEGYSVSREKKESFPLTVTSAQKNPTAFYLCASTSDGTSVFFGPGTRLTVL.

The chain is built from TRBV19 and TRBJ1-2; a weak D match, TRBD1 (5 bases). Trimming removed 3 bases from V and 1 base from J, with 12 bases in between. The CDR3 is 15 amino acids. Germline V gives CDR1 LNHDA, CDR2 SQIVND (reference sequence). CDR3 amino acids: CASSIAGTDNYGYTF. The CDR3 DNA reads TGTGCCAGTAGTATTGCGGGGACGGATAACTATGGCTACACCTTC.

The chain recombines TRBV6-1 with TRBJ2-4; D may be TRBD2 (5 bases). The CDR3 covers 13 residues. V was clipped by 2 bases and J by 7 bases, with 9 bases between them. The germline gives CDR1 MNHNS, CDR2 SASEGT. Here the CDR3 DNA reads TGTGCCAGCAGTGAATCGGGGTCGAACATTCAGTACTTC. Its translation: CASSESGSNIQYF.

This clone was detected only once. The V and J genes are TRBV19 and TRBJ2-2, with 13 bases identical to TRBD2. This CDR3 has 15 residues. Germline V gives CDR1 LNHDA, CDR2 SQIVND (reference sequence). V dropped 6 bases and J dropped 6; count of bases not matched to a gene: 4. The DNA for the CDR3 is TGTGCCAGTAGAATACTAGCGGGAGGGGCCGGGGAGCTGTTTTTT. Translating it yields CASRILAGGAGELFF.